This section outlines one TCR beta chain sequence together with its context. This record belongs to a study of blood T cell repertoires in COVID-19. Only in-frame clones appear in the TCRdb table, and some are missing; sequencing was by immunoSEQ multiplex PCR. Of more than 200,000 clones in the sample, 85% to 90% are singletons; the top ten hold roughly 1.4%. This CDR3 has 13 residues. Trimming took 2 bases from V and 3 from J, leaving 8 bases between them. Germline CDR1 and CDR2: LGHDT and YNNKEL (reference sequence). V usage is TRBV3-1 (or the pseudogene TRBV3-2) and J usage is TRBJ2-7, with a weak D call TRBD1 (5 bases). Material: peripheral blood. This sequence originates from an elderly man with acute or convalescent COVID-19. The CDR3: CASSQRTSYEQYF. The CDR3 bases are TGTGCCAGCAGCCAAAGGACAAGCTACGAGCAGTACTTC.